The source of this T cell receptor beta chain is a study of T cell repertoires in cytomegalovirus infection. As for the study in general: Indications of both CMV infection and matching HLA type were provided by public TCR beta signatures. Regarding the study as a whole: Cumulative frequency (of public TCR beta family members) identified carriers of CMV plus the relevant HLA.

CDR1 and CDR2 from the germline V gene are MNHEY and SVGAGI. This CDR3 is 13 amino acids long. V was clipped by 0 bases and J by 5 bases, with 7 bases between them. One entry per CDR3 protein results from TCRdb running MiXCR on the reads. The sample includes 450,000 to 650,000 distinct CDR3 sequences, approximately 25% of them seen just once. As concerns this clonotype: As yet, its antigen is unknown.

Sequencing used PBMCs. The chain couples TRBV6-5 to TRBJ1-1, with D uncertain. This TCR was recovered from a human donor in good health (CMV status not recorded). Some clones in this sample may be carry-over from other donors' samples. The CDR3 loop is CASSYSVGTEAFF. Here the CDR3 DNA reads TGTGCCAGCAGTTACTCGGTCGGGACTGAAGCTTTCTTT.